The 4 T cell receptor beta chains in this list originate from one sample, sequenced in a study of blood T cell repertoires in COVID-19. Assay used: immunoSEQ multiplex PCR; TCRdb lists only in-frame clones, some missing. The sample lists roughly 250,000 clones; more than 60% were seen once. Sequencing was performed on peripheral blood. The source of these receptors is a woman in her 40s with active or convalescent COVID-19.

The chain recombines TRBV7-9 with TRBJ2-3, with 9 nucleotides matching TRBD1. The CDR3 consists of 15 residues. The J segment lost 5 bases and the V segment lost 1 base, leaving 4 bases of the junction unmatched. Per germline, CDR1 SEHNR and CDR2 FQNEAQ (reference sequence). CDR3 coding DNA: TGTGCCAGCAGCTTAGAGGGGACAGGGTTAGATACGCAGTATTTT. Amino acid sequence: CASSLEGTGLDTQYF.

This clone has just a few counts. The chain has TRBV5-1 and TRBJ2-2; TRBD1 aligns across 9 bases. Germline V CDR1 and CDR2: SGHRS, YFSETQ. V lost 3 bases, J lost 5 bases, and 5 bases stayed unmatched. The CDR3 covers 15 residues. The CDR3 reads CASSWGQGETGELFF. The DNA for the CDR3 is TGCGCCAGCAGCTGGGGACAGGGAGAGACCGGGGAGCTGTTTTTT.

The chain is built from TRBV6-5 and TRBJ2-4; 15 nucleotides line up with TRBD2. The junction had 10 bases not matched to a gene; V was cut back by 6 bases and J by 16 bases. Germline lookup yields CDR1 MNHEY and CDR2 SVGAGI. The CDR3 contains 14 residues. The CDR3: CASRTGTSGGKEYF. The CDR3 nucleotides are TGTGCCAGCAGAACCGGGACTAGCGGGGGGAAAGAATACTTC.

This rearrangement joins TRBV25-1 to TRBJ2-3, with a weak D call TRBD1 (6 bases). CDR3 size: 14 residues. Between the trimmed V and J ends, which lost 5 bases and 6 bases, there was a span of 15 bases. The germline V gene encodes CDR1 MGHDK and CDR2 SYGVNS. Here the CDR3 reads CASSRTANKDTQYF. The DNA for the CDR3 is TGTGCCAGCAGTCGGACAGCCAACAAGGATACGCAGTATTTT.